Detailed here is one T cell receptor (beta chain). Its antigen is unknown. These data originate in a study of T-cell memory formation after mild COVID-19. Overall study results and limits: Pre-infection memory contained some responding clones, which suggested that cross-reactive memory had joined. A second wave expanding day 15 to 37 was CD4+-biased; contracting clones were balanced.

The CDR3 spans 15 residues. V lost 4 bases, J lost 1 base, and 13 bases lay in between. The 5'RACE method, run with constant-segment primers, produced TCR alpha and TCR beta cDNA libraries (carrying sample barcodes and UMIs). TCRdb recomputed calls from the 5' RACE reads with MiXCR, one row per CDR3 protein. The sample contains hundreds of thousands of distinct CDR3 sequences, approximately 15% of which appear only once. The chain links TRBV12-3 or TRBV12-4 to TRBJ1-1; a possible D gene is TRBD1 (5 bases). The sequencing input was PBMCs or a T cell subset sorted from them (not recorded which). This clonotype was sampled from a man between 18 and 35 years old who had mild COVID-19 (a few samples of this study predate the infection). Cell type and time point are not known. Written as DNA, the CDR3 is TGTGCCAGCAGTTCCCGATTGGGGGGGAACACTGAAGCTTTCTTT. It translates to CASSSRLGGNTEAFF.